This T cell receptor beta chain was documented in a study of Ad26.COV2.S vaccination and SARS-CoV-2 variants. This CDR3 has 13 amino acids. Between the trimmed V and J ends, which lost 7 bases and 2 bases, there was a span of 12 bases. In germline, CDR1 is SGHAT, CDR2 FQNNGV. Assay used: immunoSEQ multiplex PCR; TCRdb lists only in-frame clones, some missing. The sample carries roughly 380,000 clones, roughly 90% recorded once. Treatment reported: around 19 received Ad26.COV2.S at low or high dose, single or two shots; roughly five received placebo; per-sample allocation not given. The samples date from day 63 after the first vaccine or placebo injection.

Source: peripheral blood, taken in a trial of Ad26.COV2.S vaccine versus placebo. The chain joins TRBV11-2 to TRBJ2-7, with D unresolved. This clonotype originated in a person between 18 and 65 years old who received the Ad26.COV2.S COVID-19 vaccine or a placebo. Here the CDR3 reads CASTVVRAYEQYF. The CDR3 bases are TGTGCCAGCACCGTCGTGAGAGCCTACGAGCAGTACTTC. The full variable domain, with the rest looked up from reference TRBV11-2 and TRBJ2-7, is EAGVAQSPRYKIIEKRQSVAFWCNPISGHATLYWYQQILGQGPKLLIQFQNNGVVDDSQLPKDRFSAERLKGVDSTLKIQPAKLEDSAVYLCASTVVRAYEQYFGPGTRLTVT.